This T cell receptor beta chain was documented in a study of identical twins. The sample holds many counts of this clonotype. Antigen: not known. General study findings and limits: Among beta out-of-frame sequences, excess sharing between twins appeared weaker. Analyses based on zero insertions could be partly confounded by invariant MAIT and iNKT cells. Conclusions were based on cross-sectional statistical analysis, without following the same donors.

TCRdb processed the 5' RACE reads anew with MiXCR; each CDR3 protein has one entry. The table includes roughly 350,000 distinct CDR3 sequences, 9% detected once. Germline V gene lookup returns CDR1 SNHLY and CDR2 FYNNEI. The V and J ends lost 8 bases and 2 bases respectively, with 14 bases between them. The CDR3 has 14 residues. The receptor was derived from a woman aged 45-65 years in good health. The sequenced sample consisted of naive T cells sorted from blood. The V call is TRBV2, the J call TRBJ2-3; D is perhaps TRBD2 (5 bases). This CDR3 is CASDRSRATDTQYF. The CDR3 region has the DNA TGTGCCAGCGACCGTTCGAGGGCCACAGATACGCAGTATTTT.